The clone carrying this T cell receptor (beta chain) has just one count. This entry is derived from a study of T cell changes during pregnancy in multiple sclerosis. V shed 3 bases and J 3 bases; nucleotides not matched to a gene: 4. This CDR3 spans 15 amino acids. Germline CDR1 reads SGHNT; CDR2 reads YYREEE (reference sequence). Here immunoSEQ multiplex PCR was the method, and the copy in TCRdb shows in-frame clones only, minus some. This table holds tens of thousands of clones, around 90% found once. This receptor was taken from a female donor with multiple sclerosis, enrolled in a pregnancy study. Sequencing used CD4+ T cells from peripheral blood mononuclear cells, obtained in the second trimester of pregnancy. This chain connects TRBV5-4 to TRBJ2-3; 10 positions match TRBD1. CDR3 region: CASSSDRGRTDTQYF. Here the CDR3 DNA reads TGTGCCAGCAGCTCGGACAGGGGGAGGACAGATACGCAGTATTTT.